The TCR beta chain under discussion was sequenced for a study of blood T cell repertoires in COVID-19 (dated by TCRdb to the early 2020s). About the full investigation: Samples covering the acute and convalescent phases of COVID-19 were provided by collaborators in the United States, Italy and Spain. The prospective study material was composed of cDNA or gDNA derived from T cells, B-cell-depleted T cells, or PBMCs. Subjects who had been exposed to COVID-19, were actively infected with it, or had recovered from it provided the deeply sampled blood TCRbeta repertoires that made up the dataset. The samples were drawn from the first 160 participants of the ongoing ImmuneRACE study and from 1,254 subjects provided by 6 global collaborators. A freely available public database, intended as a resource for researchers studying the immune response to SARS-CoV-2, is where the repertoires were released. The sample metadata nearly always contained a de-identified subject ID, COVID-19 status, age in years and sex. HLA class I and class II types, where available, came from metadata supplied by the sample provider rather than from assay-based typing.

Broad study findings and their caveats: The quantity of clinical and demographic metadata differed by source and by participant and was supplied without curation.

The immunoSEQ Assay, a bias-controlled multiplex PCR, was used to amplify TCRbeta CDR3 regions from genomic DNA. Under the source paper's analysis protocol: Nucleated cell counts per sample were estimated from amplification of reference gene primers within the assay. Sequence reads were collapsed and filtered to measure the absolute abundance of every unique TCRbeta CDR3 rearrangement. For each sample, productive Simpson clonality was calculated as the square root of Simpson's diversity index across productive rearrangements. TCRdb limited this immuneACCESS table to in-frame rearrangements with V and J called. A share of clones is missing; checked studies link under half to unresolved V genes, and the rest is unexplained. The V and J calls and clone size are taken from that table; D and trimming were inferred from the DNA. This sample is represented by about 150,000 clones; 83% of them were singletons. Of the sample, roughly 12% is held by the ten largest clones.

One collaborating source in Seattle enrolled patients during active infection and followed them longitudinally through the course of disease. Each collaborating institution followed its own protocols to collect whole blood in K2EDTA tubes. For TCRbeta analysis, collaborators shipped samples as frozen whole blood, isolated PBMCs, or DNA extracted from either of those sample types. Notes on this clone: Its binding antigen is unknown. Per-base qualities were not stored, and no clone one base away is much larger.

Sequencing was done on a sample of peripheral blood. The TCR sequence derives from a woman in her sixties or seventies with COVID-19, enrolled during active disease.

The CDR3 reads CASSLGTSDKDEQFF. The nucleotide sequence reads as follows: TGTGCCAGCAGCCTCGGGACAAGCGATAAGGATGAGCAGTTCTTC. The chain links TRBV6-4 with TRBJ2-1; the D gene is perhaps TRBD1, on 6 matching bases. Counted from cysteine to phenylalanine, this CDR3 has 15 amino acids. Of all the DNA, just the CDR3 is kept, 45 bases in frame from base 1. A distance of 20 bases separates the germline ends of V and J, which lose 6 bases and 8 bases respectively. CDR1 is given as MRHNA and CDR2 as SNTAGT, both from the germline V gene.